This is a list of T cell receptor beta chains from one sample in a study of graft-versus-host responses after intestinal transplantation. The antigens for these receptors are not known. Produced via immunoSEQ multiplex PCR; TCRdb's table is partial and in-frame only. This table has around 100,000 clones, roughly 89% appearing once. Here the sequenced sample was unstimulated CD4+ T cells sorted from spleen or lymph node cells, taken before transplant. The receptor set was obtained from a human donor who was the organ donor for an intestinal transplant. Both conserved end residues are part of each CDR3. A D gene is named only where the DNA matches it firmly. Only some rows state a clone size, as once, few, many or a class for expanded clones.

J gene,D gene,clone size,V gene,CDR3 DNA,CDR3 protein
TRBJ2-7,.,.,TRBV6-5,TGTGCCAGCAGCCCACAGGGCTTCTACGAGCAGTACTTC,CASSPQGFYEQYF
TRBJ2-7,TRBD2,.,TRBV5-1,TGCGCCAGCAGCTTGGAACTAGCGGGAGGCGAGCAGTACTTC,CASSLELAGGEQYF
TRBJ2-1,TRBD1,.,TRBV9,TGTGCCAGCAGCCCGGGGACAGGGGAATACAATGAGCAGTTCTTC,CASSPGTGEYNEQFF
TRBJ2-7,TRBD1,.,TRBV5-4,TGTGCCAGCAGCTTCAAGGGGGCCACCCTGCCCTACGAGCAGTACTTC,CASSFKGATLPYEQYF
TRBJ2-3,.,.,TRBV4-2,TGTGCCAGCAGCCAAGAGGGTCTGGGGCGTCGCACAGATACGCAGTATTTT,CASSQEGLGRRTDTQYF
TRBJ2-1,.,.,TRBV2,TGTGCCAGCAGTGAAGTGGGGAGCTCCTACAATGAGCAGTTCTTC,CASSEVGSSYNEQFF
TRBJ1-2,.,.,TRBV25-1,TGTGCCAGCAGTCGGACAGAATATGGCTACACCTTC,CASSRTEYGYTF
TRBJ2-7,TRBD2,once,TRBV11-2,TGTGCCAGCAGCTTAGAAGGACTAGCGACCTACGAGCAGTACTTC,CASSLEGLATYEQYF
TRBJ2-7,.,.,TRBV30,TGTGCCTGGACCCATGGAGGTTACGAGCAGTACTTC,CAWTHGGYEQYF
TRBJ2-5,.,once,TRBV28,TGTGCCAGCAGTTTATATGCCCGAGCGACCCAGTACTTC,CASSLYARATQYF
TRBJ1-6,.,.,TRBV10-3,TGTGCCATCATCATTCAGGTGTTCTTAGTAGGTTCACCCCTCCACTTT,CAIIIQVFLVGSPLHF
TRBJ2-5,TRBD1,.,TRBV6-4,TGTGCCAGCAGTGACTACGACAGGGTTCAGGAGACCCAGTACTTC,CASSDYDRVQETQYF
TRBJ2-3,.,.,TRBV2,TGTGCCAGCAGTCCTGGGGGCCACGCAGGCACAGATACGCAGTATTTT,CASSPGGHAGTDTQYF
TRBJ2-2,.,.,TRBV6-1,TGTGCCAGCAGTGAACGGGACACATACACCGGGGAGCTGTTTTTT,CASSERDTYTGELFF
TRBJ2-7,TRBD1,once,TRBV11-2,TGTGCCAGCAGCTTTAAGGGGGCGGGTGAGCAGTACTTC,CASSFKGAGEQYF
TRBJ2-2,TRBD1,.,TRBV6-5,TGTGCCAGCAGTTACTTCACAGGGGGTAACACCGGGGAGCTGTTTTTT,CASSYFTGGNTGELFF
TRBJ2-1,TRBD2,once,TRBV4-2,TGTGCCAGCAGCCAAGAAGGGGCGGGGGGGCTCAATGAGCAGTTCTTC,CASSQEGAGGLNEQFF
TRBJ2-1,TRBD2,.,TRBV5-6,TGTGCCAGCAGACCCAAGCGGGGGAGCTCCTACAATGAGCAGTTCTTC,CASRPKRGSSYNEQFF
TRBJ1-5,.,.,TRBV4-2,TGTGCCAGCAGCTACCGGGCGGGGTCCAACAGCAATCAGCCCCAGCATTTT,CASSYRAGSNSNQPQHF
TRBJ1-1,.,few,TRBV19,TGTGCCAGTACAATTTACACTGAAGCTTTCTTT,CASTIYTEAFF
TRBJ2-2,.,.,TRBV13,TGTGCCAGCAGCTTAATAGCCGGGGAGCTGTTTTTT,CASSLIAGELFF
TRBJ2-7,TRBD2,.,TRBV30,TGTGCCTGGAGAGGTGTGGCTAGCGGGATGATCGAGCAGTACTTC,CAWRGVASGMIEQYF
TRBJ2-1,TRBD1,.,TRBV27,TGTGCCAGCAGTACAGGGGGCGCGAGCTCCTACAATGAGCAGTTCTTC,CASSTGGASSYNEQFF
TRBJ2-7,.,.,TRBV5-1,TGCGCCAGCAGCTTGGGCCCTTTCGGGGGTAGCTCCTACGAGCAGTACTTC,CASSLGPFGGSSYEQYF
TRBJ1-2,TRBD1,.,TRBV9,TGTGCCAGCAGCTTGGACAGGGAACTTCATGGCTACACCTTC,CASSLDRELHGYTF
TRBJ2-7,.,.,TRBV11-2,TGTGCCAGCAGCTTAGTCTCCCCAGGGCACTACGAGCAGTACTTC,CASSLVSPGHYEQYF
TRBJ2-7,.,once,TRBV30,TGTGCCTGGACCACCCGTAGCCTTAGCTACGAGCAGTACTTC,CAWTTRSLSYEQYF
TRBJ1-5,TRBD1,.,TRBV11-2,TGTGCCAGCAGCCAGGGACAGGTATACCAGCCCCAGCATTTT,CASSQGQVYQPQHF
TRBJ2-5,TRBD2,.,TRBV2,TGTGCCACTCAGAGCGGGGGGGCACAAGAGACCCAGTACTTC,CATQSGGAQETQYF
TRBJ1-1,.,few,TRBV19,TGTGCCAGTAGCGAATACGGGTCCACTGAAGCTTTCTTT,CASSEYGSTEAFF
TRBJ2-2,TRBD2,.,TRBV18,TGTGCCAGCTCACAAACTAGCGGGGACACCGGGGAGCTGTTTTTT,CASSQTSGDTGELFF
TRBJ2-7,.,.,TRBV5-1,TGCGCCAGCAGCTTTGCCTCGTCCTACGAGCAGTACTTC,CASSFASSYEQYF
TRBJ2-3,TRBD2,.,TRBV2,TGTGCCAGCAGGAAAGCGGGGGCCAGCACAGATACGCAGTATTTT,CASRKAGASTDTQYF
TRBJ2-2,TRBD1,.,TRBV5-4,TGTGCCAGCAGCCCATGGGACAGGGCGAACACCGGGGAGCTGTTTTTT,CASSPWDRANTGELFF
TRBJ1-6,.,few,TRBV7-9,TGTGCCAGCAGCTTGCTGCTTAGTGGTTCACCCCTCCACTTT,CASSLLLSGSPLHF
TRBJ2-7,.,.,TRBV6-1,TGTGCCAGCAGTCCACCGGGTCTCTCACACGAGCAGTACTTC,CASSPPGLSHEQYF
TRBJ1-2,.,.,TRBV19,TGTGCCAGTAGTATATTACTTAACTATGGCTACACCTTC,CASSILLNYGYTF
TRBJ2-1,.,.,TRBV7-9,TGTGCCAGCAGCTTAGGTAACGGGAATGAGCAGTTCTTC,CASSLGNGNEQFF
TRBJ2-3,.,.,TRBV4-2,TGTGCCAGCAGCCAAGATCAGGGCCTGGGGGCCACAGATACGCAGTATTTT,CASSQDQGLGATDTQYF
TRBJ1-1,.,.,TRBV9,TGTGCCAGCAGCGTAGCTCCAGGATCGAACACTGAAGCTTTCTTT,CASSVAPGSNTEAFF
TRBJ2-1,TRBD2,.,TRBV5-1,TGCGCCAGCAGCACGGGGGGCTACAATGAGCAGTTCTTC,CASSTGGYNEQFF
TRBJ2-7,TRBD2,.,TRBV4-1,TGCGCCAGCAGCCAAGAGTTTTCTAGCGGGGGCCCCGCGGGCTACGAGCAGTACTTC,CASSQEFSSGGPAGYEQYF
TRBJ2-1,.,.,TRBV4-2,TGTGCCAGCAGCCAAGAGGGCACGGGGAGCTCCTACAATGAGCAGTTCTTC,CASSQEGTGSSYNEQFF
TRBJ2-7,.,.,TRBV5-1,TGCGCCAGCAGCTTGGCGGGGTTGCCCTACGAGCAGTACTTC,CASSLAGLPYEQYF
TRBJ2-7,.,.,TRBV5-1,TGCGCCAGCAGCTTTAAAGGACAAGCCTACGAGCAGTACTTC,CASSFKGQAYEQYF
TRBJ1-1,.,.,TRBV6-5,TGTGCCAGCAGCATGAACAGGGACACTGAAGCTTTCTTT,CASSMNRDTEAFF
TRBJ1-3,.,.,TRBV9,TGTGCCAGCAGCGTAGGCGGGACCTCTGGAAACACCATATATTTT,CASSVGGTSGNTIYF
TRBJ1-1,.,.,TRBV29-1,TGCAGCGTGAAACAGGGTCTCCTTACTGAAGCTTTCTTT,CSVKQGLLTEAFF
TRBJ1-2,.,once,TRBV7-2,TGTGCCAGCAGCTTAGTAAGATCGGGAGGCGGCTACACCTTC,CASSLVRSGGGYTF